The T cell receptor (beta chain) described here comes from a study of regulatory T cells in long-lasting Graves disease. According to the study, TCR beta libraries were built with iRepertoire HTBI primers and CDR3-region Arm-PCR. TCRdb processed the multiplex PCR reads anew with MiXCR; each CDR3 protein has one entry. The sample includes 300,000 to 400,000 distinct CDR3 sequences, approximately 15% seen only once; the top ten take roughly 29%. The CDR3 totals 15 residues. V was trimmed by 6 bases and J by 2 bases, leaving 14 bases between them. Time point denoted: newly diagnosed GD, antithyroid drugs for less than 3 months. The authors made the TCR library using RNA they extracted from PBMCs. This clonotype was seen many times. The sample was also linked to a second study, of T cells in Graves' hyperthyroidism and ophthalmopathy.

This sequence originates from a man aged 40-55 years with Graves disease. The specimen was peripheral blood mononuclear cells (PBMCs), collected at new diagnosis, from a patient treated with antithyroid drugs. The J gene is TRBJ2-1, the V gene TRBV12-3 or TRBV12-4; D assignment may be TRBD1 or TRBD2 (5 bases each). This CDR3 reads CASRARAGTYNEQFF. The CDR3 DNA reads TGTGCCAGCAGGGCGAGGGCAGGGACCTACAATGAGCAGTTCTTC.